A selection of T cell receptor beta chains follows, all from one sample in a study of tumor and adjacent non-tumor tissue in lung cancer. Via MiXCR, TCRdb re-called the multiplex PCR reads, giving one row per CDR3 protein. The table has 80,000 or so distinct CDR3 sequences, roughly 80% seen once. Material: distant non-tumor lung tissue. These receptors all come from a man aged 55 to 70 with non-small cell lung cancer. CDR3s leave out the opening cysteine and the closing phenylalanine or tryptophan. Fields, in order: J gene, V gene, CDR3 protein.

j_call: TRBJ2-3; v_call: TRBV29-1; cdr3_aa: SVAGASGTDTQY
j_call: TRBJ2-5; v_call: TRBV12-3/TRBV12-4; cdr3_aa: ASSLGQWGFQETQY
j_call: TRBJ2-7; v_call: TRBV5-4; cdr3_aa: AINLAGTGVSYEQY
j_call: TRBJ2-3; v_call: TRBV11-3; cdr3_aa: ACSFQGADTQY
j_call: TRBJ1-5; v_call: TRBV19; cdr3_aa: ATRPPNQPQH
j_call: TRBJ2-1; v_call: TRBV5-1; cdr3_aa: ASNIGQGASHKEQF
j_call: TRBJ2-1; v_call: TRBV5-4; cdr3_aa: ASSLDSAYNKQF
j_call: TRBJ2-7; v_call: TRBV5-4; cdr3_aa: TSSLEVAGEREQY
j_call: TRBJ2-3; v_call: TRBV4-2; cdr3_aa: ASSPTSGMVDTQY
j_call: TRBJ2-6; v_call: TRBV4-1; cdr3_aa: ASSQDWWTGGSGANVLT
j_call: TRBJ2-1; v_call: TRBV6-5; cdr3_aa: ANSQGPLIV
j_call: TRBJ1-5; v_call: TRBV20-1; cdr3_aa: SVRDCSSSNQPQQ
j_call: TRBJ2-3; v_call: TRBV11-3; cdr3_aa: ACSFQGADTHY
j_call: TRBJ1-1; v_call: TRBV11-3; cdr3_aa: ASSLGFAGQGQHSAF
j_call: TRBJ1-4; v_call: TRBV28; cdr3_aa: ASTWSIGAEKLF
j_call: TRBJ1-1; v_call: TRBV4-1; cdr3_aa: ASSLERTMNTKAF
j_call: TRBJ2-3; v_call: TRBV11-2; cdr3_aa: ASNLDRVTDTKY
j_call: TRBJ1-1; v_call: TRBV11-2; cdr3_aa: ASSLRGRWTEAF
j_call: TRBJ2-5; v_call: TRBV11-2; cdr3_aa: ASSYGEIQETQY
j_call: TRBJ1-5; v_call: TRBV12-3/TRBV12-4; cdr3_aa: ASNLLRDQPRH
j_call: TRBJ1-2; v_call: TRBV12-3/TRBV12-4; cdr3_aa: ASTLGGYGYT
j_call: TRBJ1-1; v_call: TRBV5-4; cdr3_aa: ASSPDVGRNTEAF
j_call: TRBJ1-5; v_call: TRBV28; cdr3_aa: ASGFSDVSNQPQH